The 30 T cell receptor beta chains given below trace back to one sample, sequenced in a study of blood T cell repertoires in COVID-19. The repertoire was sequenced with immunoSEQ multiplex PCR; TCRdb's copy has only in-frame clones and lacks some. The sample has 150,000 to 200,000 clones; approximately 85% are singletons. Input material: peripheral blood. The source of these receptors is a man in his 60s with acute or convalescent COVID-19.

The chain employs TRBV6-5 and TRBJ2-7, with a possible D match to TRBD1 (5 bases). CDR1 MNHEY and CDR2 SVGAGI come from the germline V gene. The CDR3 totals 15 residues. The V end was cut by 5 bases, the J end by 0 bases, with 14 bases between. CDR3 DNA: TGTGCCAGCAGTAGGTCGGACATCAGCTCCTACGAGCAGTACTTC. Protein: CASSRSDISSYEQYF.

CDR3 nucleotide sequence: TGTGCCAGCAGTTTGGGGACAGGGGGCGTTCAGCCCCAGCATTTT. This gives the protein CASSLGTGGVQPQHF. This rearrangement joins TRBV28 to TRBJ1-5; 12 nucleotides match TRBD1. This CDR3 has 15 amino acids. Germline V gene data show CDR1 as MDHEN and CDR2 as SYDVKM. V lost 3 bases, J lost 6 bases, and 3 bases stayed unmatched.

The gene calls are TRBV6-1 and TRBJ1-5; perhaps TRBD1 as D (5 bases). The CDR3 runs 15 residues. Looked up from germline, CDR1 is MNHNS and CDR2 is SASEGT. Trimming pared 3 bases from V and 11 bases from J, leaving 20 bases between. Written as DNA, the CDR3 is TGTGCCAGCAGTGATCACGGGACTGCGACGTGGACCCAGCATTTT. Protein: CASSDHGTATWTQHF.

V and J are TRBV5-4 and TRBJ2-7, with 7 bases aligning to TRBD2. Unmatched junction bases numbered 12, after V lost 3 bases and J lost 6 bases. CDR1 is SGHNT, CDR2 YYREEE, per germline (reference sequence). The length of the CDR3 is 15 residues. CDR3 protein: CASSSQAGPLSEQYF. In DNA form, the CDR3 reads TGTGCCAGCAGCTCCCAAGCGGGACCTCTTAGCGAGCAGTACTTC.

This clone was observed a handful of times. The chain has TRBV20-1 and TRBJ1-2, with 7 nucleotides matching TRBD1. The CDR3 consists of 14 residues. Germline V lookup: CDR1 DFQATT, CDR2 SNEGSKA (reference sequence). J was trimmed by 8 bases and V by 4 bases; bases with no gene match: 13. The CDR3 region is CSAIDPTGQKGYTF. The CDR3 nucleotides are TGCAGTGCTATTGACCCGACAGGGCAAAAGGGCTACACCTTC.

This clone showed up just a few times. The chain combines TRBV12-3 or TRBV12-4 with TRBJ2-7; D is unclear. The CDR3 consists of 12 residues. The ends were cut back, 7 bases at V and 2 bases at J, with 9 bases in the middle. As DNA, the CDR3 is TGTGCCAGCACTCAAACGGCCTACGAGCAGTACTTC. It specifies CASTQTAYEQYF.

The rearrangement joins TRBV6-5 to TRBJ2-1; TRBD2 matches at 7 bases. The CDR3 runs to 15 residues. V was clipped by 6 bases and J by 6 bases; unmatched bases: 11. Germline loops: CDR1 MNHEY, CDR2 SVGAGI. The CDR3 DNA reads TGTGCCAGCAGCACGACCGGGACTATTATCAATGAGCAGTTCTTC. Protein sequence: CASSTTGTIINEQFF.

The chain's CDR3 is CASSLVGPIGDTIYF. The CDR3 DNA reads TGTGCCAGCAGTTTAGTAGGGCCGATCGGGGACACCATATATTTT. The rearrangement joins TRBV28 to TRBJ1-3; D is uncertain. The CDR3 is 15 residues long. Germline CDR1 is MDHEN and CDR2 is SYDVKM. Trimming stripped 2 bases from V and 8 bases from J, with 16 bases between.

The CDR3 reads CASSGAGPLLNEQFF. The CDR3 region has the DNA TGCGCCAGCAGCGGCGCGGGACCGCTACTCAATGAGCAGTTCTTC. This chain links TRBV5-1 with TRBJ2-1, with D tentatively TRBD2 (6 bases). V lost 4 bases and J 6 bases, leaving 17 bases between the germline ends. Germline assignment: CDR1 SGHRS and CDR2 YFSETQ. CDR3 size: 15 residues. Full variable domain (rest looked up from reference TRBV5-1 and TRBJ2-1): KAGVTQTPRYLIKTRGQQVTLSCSPISGHRSVSWYQQTPGQGLQFLFEYFSETQRNKGNFPGRFSGRQFSNSRSEMNVSTLELGDSALYLCASSGAGPLLNEQFFGPGTRLTVL.

The J gene is TRBJ2-1, the V gene TRBV4-2; D perhaps matches TRBD2 (6 bases). This CDR3 comprises 15 residues. V lost 0 bases and J 5 bases, leaving 11 bases between the germline ends. Germline V gene lookup returns CDR1 LGHNA and CDR2 YNFKEQ. CDR3 residues: CASSQERQRDNEQFF. Here the CDR3 DNA reads TGTGCCAGCAGCCAAGAACGACAGCGGGACAATGAGCAGTTCTTC.

This clone has only a few counts. The gene calls are TRBV12-3 or TRBV12-4 and TRBJ2-2, with no clear D. The CDR3 sequence is 13 residues long. V was trimmed by 6 bases and J by 0 bases, leaving 5 bases between them. The chain's CDR3 is CASRIANTGELFF. The CDR3 DNA reads TGTGCCAGCAGAATAGCGAACACCGGGGAGCTGTTTTTT.

The chain recombines TRBV7-2 with TRBJ2-3, with 7 bases fitting TRBD2. This CDR3 is 16 amino acids long. Germline V gene data show CDR1 as SGHTA and CDR2 as FQGNSA. Trimming cost V 4 bases and J 1 base; bases outside gene matches: 8. The CDR3 protein is CASSSGTTYRTDTQYF. The CDR3 region has the DNA TGTGCCAGCAGCTCGGGGACTACCTACCGCACAGATACGCAGTATTTT.

The sample holds one count of this clone. The chain is built from TRBV27 and TRBJ1-5; D may be TRBD1 (6 bases). The CDR3 contains 14 residues. Deletions cut 5 bases from V and 4 bases from J, with 12 bases between. Germline-derived CDR1 and CDR2 are MNHEY and SMNVEV (reference sequence). The CDR3 loop is CASSRQGQNQPQHF. The CDR3 DNA reads TGTGCCAGCAGTCGGCAGGGGCAAAATCAGCCCCAGCATTTT.

The chain employs TRBV12-5 and TRBJ1-6; D is perhaps TRBD1 (6 bases). Germline CDR1 and CDR2: LGHNT and FRNRAP. The CDR3 is 14 amino acids. Trimming left V 7 bases short and J 9 bases short, with 16 bases between. For the CDR3, the DNA is TGTGCTAGTGCCAGGACAGTTTTTGGTTCACCCCTCCACTTT. It translates to CASARTVFGSPLHF.

The chain is built from TRBV3-1 (or the pseudogene TRBV3-2) and TRBJ2-7; D is undetermined. The CDR3 loop spans 14 amino acids. V gave up 4 bases and J gave up 3 bases, with 13 bases separating them. The germline V gene encodes CDR1 LGHDT and CDR2 YNNKEL (reference sequence). CDR3 coding DNA: TGTGCCAGCAGCCGAGCATCTATTGGCTACGAGCAGTACTTC. Amino acids: CASSRASIGYEQYF.

The chain joins TRBV2 to TRBJ2-1; 9 bases are shared with TRBD1. CDR3 length: 14 amino acids. The V segment lost 6 bases and the J segment 9 bases; nucleotides outside the gene matches: 9. The V gene's germline CDR1 is SNHLY and CDR2 FYNNEI. This CDR3 reads CASRWTGELGEQFF. The CDR3 region has the DNA TGTGCCAGCAGATGGACAGGGGAATTAGGTGAGCAGTTCTTC. Full variable domain (missing parts from reference TRBV2 and TRBJ2-1): EPEVTQTPSHQVTQMGQEVILRCVPISNHLYFYWYRQILGQKVEFLVSFYNNEISEKSEIFDDQFSVERPDGSNFTLKIRSTKLEDSAMYFCASRWTGELGEQFFGPGTRLTVL.

The chain joins TRBV7-2 to TRBJ2-3; perhaps TRBD2 as D (7 bases). V lost 4 bases, J lost 0 bases, and 14 bases lay in between. The CDR3 covers 16 residues. Germline-derived CDR1 and CDR2 are SGHTA and FQGNSA. CDR3 protein: CASSSRGTTSTDTQYF. CDR3 DNA sequence: TGTGCCAGCAGCTCAAGGGGGACTACTAGCACAGATACGCAGTATTTT.

CDR3 sequence: CASSYRGLAGEQETQYF. As DNA, the CDR3 is TGTGCCAGCAGTTACCGAGGACTAGCGGGGGAACAAGAGACCCAGTACTTC. This rearrangement joins TRBV6-2 or TRBV6-3 to TRBJ2-5, with 13 bases that match TRBD2. The CDR3 length is 17 residues. V was pared by 2 bases and J by 2 bases, with 5 bases of the junction left unmatched. CDR1 is MNHEY and CDR2 is SVGEGT in the germline V gene.

In regard to this clone: Likely a read error: the CDR3 ends without its conserved phenylalanine or tryptophan. The DNA is left out, because the CDR3 cannot be placed on it with certainty; the CDR3 is given as TCRdb lists it. This chain joins TRBV7-4 and TRBJ1-1. Germline V CDR1 and CDR2: SGHVT, SQSDAQ. From its first to its last residue, the CDR3 has 12 amino acids. The CDR3 spells CASTNTKMPLPE.

The genes are TRBV19 and TRBJ2-1; 15 bases agree with TRBD2. Germline CDR1 and CDR2: LNHDA and SQIVND (reference sequence). With 4 bases clipped from V and 10 bases from J, the junction kept 11 bases outside the gene matches. The CDR3 extends over 17 amino acids. The CDR3 loop reads CASSTRTGTSGRLEQFF. The DNA of the CDR3 is TGTGCCAGTAGTACTCGGACCGGGACTAGCGGGAGGTTAGAGCAGTTCTTC.

The chain is built from TRBV9 and TRBJ1-3; the D gene is possibly TRBD1 (6 bases). Trimming stripped 4 bases from V and 0 bases from J, with 11 bases between. Germline values: CDR1 SGDLS, CDR2 YYNGEE. This CDR3 is 15 amino acids long. Here the CDR3 DNA reads TGTGCCAGCAGCCCCTCAGGGGACTCTGGAAACACCATATATTTT. This codes for CASSPSGDSGNTIYF.

The chain is built from TRBV5-1 and TRBJ2-1; the match to TRBD2 covers 8 bases. Germline CDR1 is SGHRS and CDR2 is YFSETQ. The J segment lost 7 bases and the V segment lost 1 base, leaving 10 bases of the junction unmatched. This CDR3 region has 16 residues. DNA of the CDR3: TGCGCCAGCAGCTTGTATAGCGGGACTCCTACGAATGAGCAGTTCTTC. Protein product: CASSLYSGTPTNEQFF.

The chain links TRBV28 to TRBJ2-5; D is possibly TRBD2 (5 bases). The CDR3 is 13 amino acids. Germline CDR1 MDHEN, CDR2 SYDVKM. The ends were cut back, 6 bases at V and 9 bases at J, with 17 bases in the middle. The chain's CDR3 is CASRAPRAAPQYF. The CDR3 nucleotides read TGTGCCAGCAGAGCTCCGAGGGCGGCGCCCCAGTACTTC.

The chain joins TRBV27 to TRBJ2-1; 10 nucleotides match TRBD2. This CDR3 is 15 amino acids long. Looked up from germline, CDR1 is MNHEY and CDR2 is SMNVEV (reference sequence). The trim removed 4 bases at V and 9 bases at J, leaving 9 bases unmatched. CDR3 sequence: CASSSGLAGVSEQFF. The CDR3 nucleotides are TGTGCCAGCAGTTCAGGGCTAGCGGGAGTCAGTGAGCAGTTCTTC.

This chain links TRBV5-1 with TRBJ2-7; the match to TRBD2 covers 7 bases. Trimming took 0 bases from V and 5 from J; bases not matched to a gene: 8. In germline, CDR1 is SGHRS, CDR2 YFSETQ. The CDR3 sequence is 15 residues long. CDR3: CASSLVPGAGNEQYF. CDR3 nucleotides: TGCGCCAGCAGCTTGGTTCCGGGAGCGGGAAACGAGCAGTACTTC.

CDR3 sequence (DNA): TGCGCCAGCAGAGTGGGACAGGGCAACCAAGAGACCCAGTACTTC. This gives the protein CASRVGQGNQETQYF. The chain links TRBV5-1 to TRBJ2-5; 9 positions match TRBD1. The V and J ends lost 5 bases and 0 bases, in that order; junction bases with no gene match: 5. Germline values: CDR1 SGHRS, CDR2 YFSETQ. The CDR3 is made up of 15 amino acids.

CDR3 sequence (DNA): TGTGCCAGCAGTGAAATGGGAGGGGGGGACACTGAAGCTTTCTTT. Translated: CASSEMGGGDTEAFF. V is TRBV25-1 and J is TRBJ1-1; maybe TRBD1 (6 bases). CDR1 and CDR2 from the germline V gene are MGHDK and SYGVNS. The CDR3 spans 15 residues. The V gene lost 2 bases and the J gene lost 3 bases, with 13 bases spanning the gap.

The chain joins TRBV7-9 to TRBJ2-1; D is perhaps TRBD1 (6 bases). V was pared by 5 bases and J by 4 bases, with 9 bases between. From germline, CDR1 is SEHNR and CDR2 FQNEAQ (reference sequence). The CDR3 loop spans 13 amino acids. The CDR3 spells CASSATGYNEQFF. The CDR3 coding sequence is TGTGCCAGCAGCGCCACAGGGTACAATGAGCAGTTCTTC.

Details on this clone: One end of the junction varies from germline; a read error may be responsible. The chain links TRBV6-5 to TRBJ2-3, with a weak D call TRBD2 (5 bases). Germline V gives CDR1 MNHEY, CDR2 SVGAGI. The CDR3 covers 10 residues. The DNA for the CDR3 is TGTGCCAGCCCTTCCCTGGCGGGCCTTTTT. This codes for CASPSLAGLF.

This clone was seen only a few times. This rearrangement joins TRBV6-4 to TRBJ2-2; 8 bases line up with TRBD1. CDR3 size: 14 residues. Germline CDR1 MRHNA, CDR2 SNTAGT. The trim removed 6 bases at V and 0 bases at J, leaving 0 bases unmatched. CDR3 in DNA: TGTGCCAGCAGACAGGGGGCGAACACCGGGGAGCTGTTTTTT. Translated, it gives CASRQGANTGELFF.